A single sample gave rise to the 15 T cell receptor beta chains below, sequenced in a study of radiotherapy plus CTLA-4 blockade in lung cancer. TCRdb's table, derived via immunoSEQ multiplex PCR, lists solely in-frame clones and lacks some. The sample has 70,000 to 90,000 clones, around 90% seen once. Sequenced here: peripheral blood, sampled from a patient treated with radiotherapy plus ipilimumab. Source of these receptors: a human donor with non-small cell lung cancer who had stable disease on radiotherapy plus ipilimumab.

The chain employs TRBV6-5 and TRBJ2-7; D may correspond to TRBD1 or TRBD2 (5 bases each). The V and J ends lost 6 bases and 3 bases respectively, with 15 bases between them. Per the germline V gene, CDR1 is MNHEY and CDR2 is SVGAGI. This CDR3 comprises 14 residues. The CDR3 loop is CASSLGTELYEQYF. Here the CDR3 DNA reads TGTGCCAGCAGCCTTGGGACGGAACTCTACGAGCAGTACTTC.

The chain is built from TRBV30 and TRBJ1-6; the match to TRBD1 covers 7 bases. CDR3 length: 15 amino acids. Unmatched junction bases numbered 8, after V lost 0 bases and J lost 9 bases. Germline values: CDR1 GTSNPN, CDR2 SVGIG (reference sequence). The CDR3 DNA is TGTGCCTGGAGTGTACCAGGGGGATCTAGTTCACCCCTCCACTTT. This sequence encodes CAWSVPGGSSSPLHF.

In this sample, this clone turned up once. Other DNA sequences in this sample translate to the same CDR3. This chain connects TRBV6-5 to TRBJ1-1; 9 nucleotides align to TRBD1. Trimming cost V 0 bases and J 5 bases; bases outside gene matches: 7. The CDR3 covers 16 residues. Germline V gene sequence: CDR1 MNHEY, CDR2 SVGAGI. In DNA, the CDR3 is TGTGCCAGCAGTTACTCGGACAGGGGATGGAAAACTGAAGCTTTCTTT. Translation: CASSYSDRGWKTEAFF.

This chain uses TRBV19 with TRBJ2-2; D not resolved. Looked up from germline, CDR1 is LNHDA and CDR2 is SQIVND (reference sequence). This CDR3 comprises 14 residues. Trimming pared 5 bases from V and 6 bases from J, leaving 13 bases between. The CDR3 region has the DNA TGTGCCAGTAGTTCCGACTCTGTTCCCGGGGAGCTGTTTTTT. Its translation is CASSSDSVPGELFF.

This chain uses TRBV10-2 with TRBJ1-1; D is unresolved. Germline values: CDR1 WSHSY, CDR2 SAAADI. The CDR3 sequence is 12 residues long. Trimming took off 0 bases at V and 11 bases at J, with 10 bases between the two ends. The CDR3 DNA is TGCGCCAGCAGTGAGTCATCCCAGCGGGCTTTCTTT. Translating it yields CASSESSQRAFF.

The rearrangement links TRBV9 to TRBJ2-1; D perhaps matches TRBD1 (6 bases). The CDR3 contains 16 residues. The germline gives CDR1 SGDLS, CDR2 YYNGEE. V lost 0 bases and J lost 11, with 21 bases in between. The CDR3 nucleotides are TGTGCCAGCAGCGTAGATTTTGGGGACACCGGGACCAAGCAGTTCTTC. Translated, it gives CASSVDFGDTGTKQFF.

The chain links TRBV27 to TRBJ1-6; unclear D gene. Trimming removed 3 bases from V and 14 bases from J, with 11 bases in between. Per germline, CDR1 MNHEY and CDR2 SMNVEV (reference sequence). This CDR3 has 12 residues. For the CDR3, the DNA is TGTGCCAGCAGTTTTATGGTGGGGTCCCTCCACTTT. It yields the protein CASSFMVGSLHF.

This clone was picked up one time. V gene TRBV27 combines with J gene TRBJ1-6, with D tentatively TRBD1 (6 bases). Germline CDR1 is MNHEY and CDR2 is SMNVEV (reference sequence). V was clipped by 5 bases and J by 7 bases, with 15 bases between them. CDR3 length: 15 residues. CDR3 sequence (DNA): TGTGCCAGCAGTCCTCCATGGGGGCTGAATTCACCCCTCCACTTT. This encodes CASSPPWGLNSPLHF.

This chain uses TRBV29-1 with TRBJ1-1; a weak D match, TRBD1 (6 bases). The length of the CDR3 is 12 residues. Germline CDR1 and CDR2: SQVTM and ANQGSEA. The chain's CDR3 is CAGAEGKVEAFF. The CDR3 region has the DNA TGCGCGGGGGCCGAGGGGAAGGTTGAAGCTTTCTTT. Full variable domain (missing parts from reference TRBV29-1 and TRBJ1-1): SAVISQKPSRDICQRGTSLTIQCQVDSQVTMMFWYRQQPGQSLTLIATANQGSEATYESGFVIDKFPISRPNLTFSTLTVSNMSPEDSSIYLCAGAEGKVEAFFGQGTRLTVV.

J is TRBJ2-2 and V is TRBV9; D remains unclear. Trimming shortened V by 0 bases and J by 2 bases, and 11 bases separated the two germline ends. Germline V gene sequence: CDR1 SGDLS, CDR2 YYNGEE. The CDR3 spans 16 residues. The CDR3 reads CASSVGGRVNTGELFF. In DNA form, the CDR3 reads TGTGCCAGCAGCGTAGGAGGAAGGGTAAACACCGGGGAGCTGTTTTTT.

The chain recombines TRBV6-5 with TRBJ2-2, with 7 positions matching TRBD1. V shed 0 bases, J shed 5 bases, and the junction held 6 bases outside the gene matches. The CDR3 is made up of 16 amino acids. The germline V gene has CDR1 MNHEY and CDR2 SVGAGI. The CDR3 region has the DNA TGTGCCAGCAGTTACTCGCGACAGGGACGAACCGGGGAGCTGTTTTTT. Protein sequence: CASSYSRQGRTGELFF.

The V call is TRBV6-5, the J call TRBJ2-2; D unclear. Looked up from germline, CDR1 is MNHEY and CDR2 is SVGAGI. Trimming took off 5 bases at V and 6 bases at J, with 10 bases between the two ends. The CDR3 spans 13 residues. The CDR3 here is CASSPYDAGELFF. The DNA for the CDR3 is TGTGCCAGCAGTCCCTACGACGCCGGGGAGCTGTTTTTT.

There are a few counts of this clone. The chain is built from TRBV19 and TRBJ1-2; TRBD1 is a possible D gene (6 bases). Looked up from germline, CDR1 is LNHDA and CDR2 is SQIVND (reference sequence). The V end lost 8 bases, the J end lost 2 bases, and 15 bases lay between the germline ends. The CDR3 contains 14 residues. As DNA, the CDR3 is TGTGCCAGTTCTCGGCAGGGGACGAACTATGGCTACACCTTC. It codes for CASSRQGTNYGYTF.

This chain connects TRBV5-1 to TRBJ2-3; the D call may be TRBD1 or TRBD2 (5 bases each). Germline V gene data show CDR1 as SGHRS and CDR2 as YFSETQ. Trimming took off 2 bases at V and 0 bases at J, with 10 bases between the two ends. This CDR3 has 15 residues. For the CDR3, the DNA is TGCGCCAGCAGCTTAGGGACCCATAGCACAGATACGCAGTATTTT. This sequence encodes CASSLGTHSTDTQYF.

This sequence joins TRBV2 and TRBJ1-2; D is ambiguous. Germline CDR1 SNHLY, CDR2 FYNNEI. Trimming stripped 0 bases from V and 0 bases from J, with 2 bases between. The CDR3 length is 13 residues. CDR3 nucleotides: TGTGCCAGCAGTGAAGCCTCTAACTATGGCTACACCTTC. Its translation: CASSEASNYGYTF. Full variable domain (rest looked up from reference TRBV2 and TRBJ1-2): EPEVTQTPSHQVTQMGQEVILRCVPISNHLYFYWYRQILGQKVEFLVSFYNNEISEKSEIFDDQFSVERPDGSNFTLKIRSTKLEDSAMYFCASSEASNYGYTFGSGTRLTVV.